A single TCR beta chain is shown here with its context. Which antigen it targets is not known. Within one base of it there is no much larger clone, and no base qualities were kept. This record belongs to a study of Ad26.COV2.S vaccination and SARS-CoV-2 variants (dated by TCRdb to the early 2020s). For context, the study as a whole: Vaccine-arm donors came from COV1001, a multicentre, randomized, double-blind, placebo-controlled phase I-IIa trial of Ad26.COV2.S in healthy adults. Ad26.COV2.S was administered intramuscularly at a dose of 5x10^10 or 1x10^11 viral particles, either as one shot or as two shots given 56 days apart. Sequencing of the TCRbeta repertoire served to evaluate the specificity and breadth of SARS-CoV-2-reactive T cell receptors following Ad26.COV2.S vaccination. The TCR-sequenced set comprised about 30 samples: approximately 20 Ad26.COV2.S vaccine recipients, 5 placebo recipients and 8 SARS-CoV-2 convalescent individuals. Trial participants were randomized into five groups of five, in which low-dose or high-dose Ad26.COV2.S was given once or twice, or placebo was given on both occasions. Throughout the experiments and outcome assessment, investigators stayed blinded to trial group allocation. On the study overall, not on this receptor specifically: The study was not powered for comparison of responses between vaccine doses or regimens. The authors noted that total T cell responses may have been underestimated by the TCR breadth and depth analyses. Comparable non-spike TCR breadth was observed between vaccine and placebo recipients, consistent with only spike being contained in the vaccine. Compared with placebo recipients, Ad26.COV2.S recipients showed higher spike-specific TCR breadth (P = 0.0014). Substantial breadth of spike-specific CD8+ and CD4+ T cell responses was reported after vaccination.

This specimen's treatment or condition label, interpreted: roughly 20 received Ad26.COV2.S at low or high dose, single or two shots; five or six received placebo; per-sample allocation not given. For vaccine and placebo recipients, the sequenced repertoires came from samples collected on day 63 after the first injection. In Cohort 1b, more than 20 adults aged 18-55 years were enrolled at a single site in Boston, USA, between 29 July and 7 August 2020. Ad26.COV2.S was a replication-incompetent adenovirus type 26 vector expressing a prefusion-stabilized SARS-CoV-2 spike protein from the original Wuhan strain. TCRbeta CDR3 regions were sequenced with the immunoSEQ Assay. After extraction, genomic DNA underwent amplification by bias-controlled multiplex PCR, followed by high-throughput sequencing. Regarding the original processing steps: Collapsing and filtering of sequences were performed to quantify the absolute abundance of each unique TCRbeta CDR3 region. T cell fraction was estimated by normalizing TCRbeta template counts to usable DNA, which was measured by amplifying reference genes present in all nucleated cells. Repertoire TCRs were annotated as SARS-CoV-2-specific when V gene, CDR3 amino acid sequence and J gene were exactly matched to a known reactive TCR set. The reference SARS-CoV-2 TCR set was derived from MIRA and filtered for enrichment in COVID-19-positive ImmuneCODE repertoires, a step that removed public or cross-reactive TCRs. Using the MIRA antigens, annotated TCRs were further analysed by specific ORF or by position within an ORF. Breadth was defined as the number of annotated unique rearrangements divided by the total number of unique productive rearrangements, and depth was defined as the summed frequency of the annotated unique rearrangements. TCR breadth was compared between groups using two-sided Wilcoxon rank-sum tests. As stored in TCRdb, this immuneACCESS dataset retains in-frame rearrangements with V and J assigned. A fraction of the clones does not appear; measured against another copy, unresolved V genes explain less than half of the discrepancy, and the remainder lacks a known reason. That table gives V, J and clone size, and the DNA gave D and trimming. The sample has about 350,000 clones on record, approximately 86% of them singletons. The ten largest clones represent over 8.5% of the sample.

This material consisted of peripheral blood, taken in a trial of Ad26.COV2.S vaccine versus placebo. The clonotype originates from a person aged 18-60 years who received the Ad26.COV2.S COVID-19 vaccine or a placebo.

The nucleotide sequence is TGTGCCAGCTGCTCCCTGGCAGGGGGCCCCCATGGCTACACCTTC. This sequence encodes CASCSLAGGPHGYTF. The rearrangement joined TRBV28 to TRBJ1-2; 8 middle bases align to TRBD1. The CDR3 covers 15 residues, taking in both the cysteine and the phenylalanine. The CDR3 DNA has 45 bases and is translated from base 1. Per the germline V gene, MDHEN is the CDR1 and SYDVKM is the CDR2. Germline trimming amounts to 8 bases on V and 6 bases on J, with 14 as the count of junction bases outside the gene matches.